The clone carrying this TCR beta chain was seen more than once but under ten times. Its target is unknown. The data stem from a study of OX40 agonist ivuxolimab in advanced cancers. Study-level information: Every patient in dose escalation had hepatocellular carcinoma, melanoma, renal cell or head and neck cancer. A history of anti-PD-1, anti-PD-L1 or anti-CTLA-4 therapy was acceptable, and around 36% had some. Overall study findings and caveats: Blood T cells, both CD4+ and CD8+, expanded clonally by week 6 at 0.1 to 3.0 mg/kg. On average, CD8+ T cells showed a greater number of expanded clones than CD4+.

Sequencing was performed with immunoSEQ multiplex PCR; in TCRdb, only in-frame clones are kept and a portion is missing. The table includes roughly 56,000 clones, roughly 86% detected once. This CDR3 contains 11 residues. Trimming cost V 2 bases and J 4 bases, with 3 bases left between them. Germline V gene data show CDR1 as MNHNS and CDR2 as SASEGT. Source: CD4+ or CD8+ T cells sorted from blood, taken in a trial of the OX40 agonist ivuxolimab. The chain joins TRBV6-1 to TRBJ2-7, with D uncertain. The TCR was taken from an adult with an advanced solid tumor such as melanoma, head and neck, liver or kidney cancer. In DNA, the CDR3 is TGTGCCAGCAGTGAATTGTACGAGCAGTACTTC. This codes for CASSELYEQYF.